The 3 T cell receptor beta chains listed next were all sequenced from one sample in a study of blood T cell repertoires in COVID-19. Produced via immunoSEQ multiplex PCR; TCRdb's table is partial and in-frame only. The table shows around 140,000 clones, with around 91% occurring only once. Sequenced input: peripheral blood. The receptor source for this set is a man aged 18-30 years with COVID-19, enrolled during active disease.

The chain couples TRBV19 to TRBJ1-5, with D tentatively TRBD1 (6 bases). Trimming stripped 3 bases from V and 5 bases from J, with 14 bases between. This CDR3 region has 15 residues. Germline V lookup: CDR1 LNHDA, CDR2 SQIVND (reference sequence). The CDR3 bases are TGTGCCAGTAGTATCCAGGCAGGGGCGGATCAGCCCCAGCATTTT. The encoded protein is CASSIQAGADQPQHF.

The gene calls are TRBV4-3 and TRBJ2-1; D is possibly TRBD2 (5 bases). Per the germline V gene, CDR1 is LGHNA and CDR2 is YSLEER. V was cut by 0 bases and J by 13 bases, with 13 bases left in between. This CDR3 spans 13 amino acids. In DNA form, the CDR3 reads TGCGCCAGCAGCCAAGACGAGGGATCGGCCCAGTTCTTC. Translation: CASSQDEGSAQFF.

This clone has just a few counts. The gene calls are TRBV7-2 and TRBJ2-1, with 8 bases lining up with TRBD2. V shed 6 bases and J 0 bases; nucleotides not matched to a gene: 7. CDR3 length equals 16 residues. Per the germline V gene, CDR1 is SGHTA and CDR2 is FQGNSA. The CDR3 region has the DNA TGTGCCAGCAGGGAGTCGGGGGGGCTCTCCTACAATGAGCAGTTCTTC. Encoded protein: CASRESGGLSYNEQFF.